What follows are 32 T cell receptor beta chains derived from one specimen sequenced in a study of T cell repertoires in cytomegalovirus infection. MiXCR, applied by TCRdb to the reads, yields one record per CDR3 protein. In the table there are approximately 910,000 distinct CDR3 sequences, about a third of which are singletons. No antigen has been assigned to these receptors. Sequenced here: cultured CD8+ T cells from PBMCs, sampled from culture after CMV antigen stimulation. These receptors all come from a human donor in good health (CMV status not recorded). Some clones in this sample may be carry-over from other donors' samples.

This clonotype has just a few counts. CDR3 sequence: CASSSRPGLAGDHTGELFF. CDR3 DNA: TGTGCCAGCAGCTCACGCCCGGGACTAGCGGGGGATCACACCGGGGAGCTGTTTTTT. This chain links TRBV7-2 with TRBJ2-2; 14 bases agree with TRBD2. With 4 bases clipped from V and 3 bases from J, the junction kept 10 bases outside the gene matches. CDR3 length: 19 residues. From germline, CDR1 is SGHTA and CDR2 FQGNSA.

This clonotype was picked up many times. The chain employs TRBV7-2 and TRBJ2-7, with D maybe TRBD1 (6 bases). V was clipped by 4 bases and J by 0 bases, with 13 bases between them. The CDR3 spans 15 residues. Germline V gene data show CDR1 as SGHTA and CDR2 as FQGNSA. CDR3 nucleotides: TGTGCCAGCAGCTCCCCGTGGGACATCTCCTACGAGCAGTACTTC. Encoded protein: CASSSPWDISYEQYF.

This clonotype was counted between two and nine times. V usage is TRBV6-1 and J usage is TRBJ1-4, with TRBD1 identical over 8 bases. From germline, CDR1 is MNHNS and CDR2 SASEGT. V shed 5 bases, J shed 0 bases, and the junction held 11 bases outside the gene matches. CDR3 size: 18 residues. DNA of the CDR3: TGTGCCAGCAGTAGGGAACAGGGGGGTTCTGCAACTAATGAAAAACTGTTTTTT. Its translation is CASSREQGGSATNEKLFF.

This clonotype was seen more than once but under ten times. The chain has TRBV5-5 and TRBJ1-1, with a possible D match to TRBD1 (5 bases). Germline lookup yields CDR1 SGHKS and CDR2 YYEKEE (reference sequence). The ends were cut back, 0 bases at V and 4 bases at J, with 10 bases in the middle. The CDR3 runs to 14 residues. In DNA, the CDR3 is TGTGCCAGCAGCTTGGCTGAGGGGAGCACTGAAGCTTTCTTT. It translates to CASSLAEGSTEAFF.

This clonotype was counted once. The rearrangement links TRBV27 to TRBJ1-4; 10 nucleotides line up with TRBD1. CDR1 is MNHEY, CDR2 SMNVEV, per germline (reference sequence). The junction had 7 bases not matched to a gene; V was cut back by 6 bases and J by 0 bases. The CDR3 spans 17 residues. In DNA, the CDR3 is TGTGCCAGCAGCTCCGGGACAGGGGTGGCAACTAATGAAAAACTGTTTTTT. Translated: CASSSGTGVATNEKLFF.

This clonotype has a count of ten or more. The chain uses TRBV7-2 and TRBJ2-7; D is perhaps TRBD2 (6 bases). The germline CDR1 and CDR2 sequences are SGHTA and FQGNSA. V lost 3 bases and J 2 bases, leaving 11 bases between the germline ends. CDR3 length: 14 residues. The CDR3 reads CASSLGGATYEQYF. The CDR3 DNA sequence: TGTGCCAGCAGCTTGGGCGGGGCAACCTACGAGCAGTACTTC.

This clonotype has just a few counts. The chain employs TRBV4-1 and TRBJ1-3; D unclear. The V and J ends lost 0 bases and 0 bases respectively, with 9 bases between them. The length of the CDR3 is 16 residues. CDR1 MGHRA and CDR2 YSYEKL come from the germline V gene. CDR3 in amino acids: CASSQEGPDSGNTIYF. The CDR3 nucleotides are TGCGCCAGCAGCCAAGAAGGGCCCGACTCTGGAAACACCATATATTTT.

The CDR3 nucleotides are TGTGCCAGCAGTGCCCCCTGGAGAGGGAACACTGAAGCTTTCTTT. This translates into CASSAPWRGNTEAFF. The V gene is TRBV6-1, the J gene TRBJ1-1; D remains ambiguous. CDR3 size: 15 residues. Germline CDR1 is MNHNS and CDR2 is SASEGT. The V and J ends lost 4 bases and 1 base respectively, with 13 bases between them.

The V and J genes are TRBV2 and TRBJ2-3; 9 nucleotides match TRBD1. Germline V gene lookup returns CDR1 SNHLY and CDR2 FYNNEI. The CDR3 spans 14 residues. The V and J ends lost 9 bases and 5 bases, in that order; junction bases with no gene match: 9. CDR3 nucleotide sequence: TGTGCCAGTTGGGGACAGGGAACACAAGATACGCAGTATTTT. This sequence encodes CASWGQGTQDTQYF.

This clonotype was seen ten or more times. The V and J genes are TRBV7-8 and TRBJ2-7; maybe TRBD1 (6 bases). This CDR3 is 14 amino acids long. Germline CDR1 reads SGHVS; CDR2 reads FQNEAQ. Trimming removed 1 base from V and 4 bases from J, with 11 bases in between. DNA for the CDR3: TGTGCCAGCAGCTTAGAAGGGACACCATACGAGCAGTACGTC. Translation gives CASSLEGTPYEQYV.

This clonotype was observed at least ten times. The rearrangement joins TRBV12-3 or TRBV12-4 to TRBJ2-5; D remains ambiguous. The V end lost 3 bases, the J end lost 5 bases, and 16 bases lay between the germline ends. The CDR3 has 15 amino acids. CDR3 sequence (DNA): TGTGCCAGCAGTTTCGCGAGGAAACCAAGGGAGACCCAGTACTTC. Its protein product is CASSFARKPRETQYF.

The chain is built from TRBV12-3 or TRBV12-4 and TRBJ1-6, with D perhaps TRBD1 (6 bases). This CDR3 is built from 16 residues. Trimming cost V 8 bases and J 6 bases, with 20 bases left between them. The CDR3 sequence is CASGAGWAGANSPLHF. CDR3 nucleotide sequence: TGTGCCAGCGGGGCAGGATGGGCAGGGGCTAATTCACCCCTCCACTTT.

In this sample, this clonotype turned up a few times. V is TRBV7-8 and J is TRBJ2-7; 7 nucleotides align to TRBD2. CDR1 SGHVS and CDR2 FQNEAQ come from the germline V gene. The trim removed 1 base at V and 4 bases at J, leaving 7 bases unmatched. The CDR3 has 15 residues. The CDR3 reads CASSLVGGGGYEQYV. The CDR3 nucleotides are TGTGCCAGCAGCTTAGTGGGCGGGGGTGGGTACGAGCAGTACGTC.

The sample holds a few counts of this clonotype. The CDR3 protein is CATTPTGGSYNEQFF. CDR3 bases: TGTGCCACTACACCTACAGGGGGCTCCTACAATGAGCAGTTCTTC. The rearrangement joins TRBV19 to TRBJ2-1; the match to TRBD1 covers 8 bases. The CDR3 sequence is 15 residues long. V dropped 10 bases and J dropped 0; count of bases not matched to a gene: 8. CDR1 is LNHDA, CDR2 SQIVND, per germline (reference sequence). Full variable domain (rest looked up from reference TRBV19 and TRBJ2-1): DGGITQSPKYLFRKEGQNVTLSCEQNLNHDAMYWYRQDPGQGLRLIYYSQIVNDFQKGDIAEGYSVSREKKESFPLTVTSAQKNPTAFYLCATTPTGGSYNEQFFGPGTRLTVL.

This clonotype was counted many times. The chain is built from TRBV7-8 and TRBJ2-7; 7 bases match TRBD1. Trimming cost V 5 bases and J 4 bases; bases outside gene matches: 5. Germline CDR1 is SGHVS and CDR2 is FQNEAQ. The CDR3 length is 13 residues. The CDR3 bases are TGTGCCAGCAGCCCGGGACAGTCTTACGAGCAGTACGTC. This sequence encodes CASSPGQSYEQYV.

The chain couples TRBV24-1 to TRBJ1-5; 7 nucleotides agree with TRBD1. The CDR3 length is 15 residues. CDR1 is KGHDR and CDR2 is SFDVKD in the germline V gene. Trimming removed 5 bases from V and 3 bases from J; junction bases left unmatched: 6. This CDR3 is CATSGSGGTNQPQHF. CDR3 sequence (DNA): TGTGCCACCAGTGGCTCAGGGGGTACCAATCAGCCCCAGCATTTT.

The V and J genes are TRBV6-5 and TRBJ2-1; 8 bases align to TRBD2. J was trimmed by 5 bases and V by 0 bases; bases with no gene match: 0. The CDR3 runs to 14 residues. Germline V gene sequence: CDR1 MNHEY, CDR2 SVGAGI. The CDR3 DNA follows: TGTGCCAGCAGTTACTCACTAGCGGACAATGAGCAGTTCTTC. Translated: CASSYSLADNEQFF.

Of note for this clonotype: One junction end does not reproduce the germline sequence, and a read error may be involved. The chain carries TRBV12-3 or TRBV12-4 and TRBJ2-3, with D perhaps matching TRBD1 (6 bases). The CDR3 length is 13 residues. The CDR3 spells CVSSFPGADTQYF. The DNA of the CDR3 is TGTGTCAGCAGTTTCCCAGGGGCAGATACGCAGTATTTT.

The genes are TRBV5-1 and TRBJ1-1; D might be TRBD1 (6 bases). Germline V gene sequence: CDR1 SGHRS, CDR2 YFSETQ. The CDR3 totals 12 residues. Trimming stripped 1 base from V and 11 bases from J, with 12 bases between. In DNA form, the CDR3 reads TGCGCCAGCAGCTTGTTCGGGGGGCAGGCTTTCTTT. This encodes CASSLFGGQAFF.

This chain joins TRBV29-1 and TRBJ2-7; 9 nucleotides agree with TRBD1. Germline CDR1 is SQVTM and CDR2 is ANQGSEA. This CDR3 spans 13 amino acids. V was pared by 4 bases and J by 5 bases, with 6 bases of the junction left unmatched. CDR3 coding DNA: TGCAGCGTTGCCCCCGGGACAGGGAACGAGCAGTACTTC. It encodes CSVAPGTGNEQYF.

The chain has TRBV6-4 and TRBJ1-2, with D hard to call. The CDR3 sequence is 13 residues long. Trimming stripped 0 bases from V and 7 bases from J, with 9 bases between. Germline V gene sequence: CDR1 MRHNA, CDR2 SNTAGT. This CDR3 is CASSDSRRGGYTF. As DNA, the CDR3 is TGTGCCAGCAGTGACTCGAGGCGTGGTGGCTACACCTTC.

This clonotype has at least ten counts. This chain links TRBV7-2 with TRBJ1-1; D uncertain. Trimming took off 1 base at V and 9 bases at J, with 9 bases between the two ends. Germline loops: CDR1 SGHTA, CDR2 FQGNSA. This CDR3 has 12 amino acids. This chain's CDR3 is CASSLGPTKAFF. The CDR3 DNA is TGTGCCAGCAGCTTAGGGCCTACCAAAGCTTTCTTT.

CDR3 in amino acids: CASMTAYNEQFF. CDR3 in DNA: TGTGCCAGCATGACGGCCTACAATGAGCAGTTCTTC. The V gene is TRBV12-3 or TRBV12-4, the J gene TRBJ2-1, with no clear D. Trimming cost V 7 bases and J 2 bases, with 6 bases left between them. The CDR3 loop spans 12 amino acids.

This clonotype was detected a few times. The gene calls are TRBV6-6 and TRBJ1-1; D remains ambiguous. Germline V gives CDR1 MNHNY, CDR2 SVGAGI (reference sequence). CDR3 size: 14 residues. Trimming shortened V by 7 bases and J by 2 bases, and 14 bases separated the two germline ends. CDR3 nucleotides: TGTGCCAGCACTATCGACATTAACAACACTGAAGCTTTCTTT. Translating gives CASTIDINNTEAFF.

A few counts support this clonotype. V is TRBV27 and J is TRBJ1-5; 9 bases fit TRBD1. This CDR3 is 14 amino acids long. V shed 6 bases, J shed 3 bases, and the junction held 3 bases outside the gene matches. Germline V gives CDR1 MNHEY, CDR2 SMNVEV (reference sequence). CDR3 coding DNA: TGTGCCAGCAGAACAGGGGGCATCAATCAGCCCCAGCATTTT. Translated: CASRTGGINQPQHF.

Remarks on this clonotype: Given a much more abundant clone one base away, this may be a read error. The V gene is TRBV7-9, the J gene TRBJ1-6; D is unclear. The CDR3 is made up of 17 amino acids. Trimming shortened V by 5 bases and J by 3 bases, and 17 bases separated the two germline ends. Germline CDR1 is SEHNR and CDR2 is FQNEAQ (reference sequence). The CDR3 is CASSRRGEGFYNSPLHF. CDR3 DNA: TGTGCCAGCAGCCGGCGCGGGGAGGGCTTCTATAATTCACCCCTCCACTTT.

This clonotype was counted between two and nine times. The chain joins TRBV6-6 to TRBJ2-3; D gene ambiguous. Germline CDR1 and CDR2: MNHNY and SVGAGI (reference sequence). CDR3 length: 10 residues. Deletions cut 8 bases from V and 6 bases from J, with 6 bases between. This chain's CDR3 is CASHGDTQYF. CDR3 nucleotide sequence: TGTGCCAGCCACGGGGATACGCAGTATTTT.

This CDR3 is CASYPMVASTDTQYF. The CDR3 DNA sequence: TGTGCCAGCTACCCGATGGTAGCTAGCACAGATACGCAGTATTTT. The chain recombines TRBV6-6 with TRBJ2-3; D remains ambiguous. The CDR3 extends over 15 amino acids. In germline, CDR1 is MNHNY, CDR2 SVGAGI (reference sequence). Trimming removed 8 bases from V and 0 bases from J, with 15 bases in between.

The CDR3 sequence is CAIWTVGYEQYF. Written as DNA, the CDR3 is TGTGCCATCTGGACGGTTGGGTACGAGCAGTACTTC. The chain links TRBV10-3 to TRBJ2-7; D not certain. Germline V gene sequence: CDR1 ENHRY, CDR2 SYGVKD. V lost 8 bases and J lost 4, with 12 bases in between. This CDR3 comprises 12 residues.

The table lists this clonotype with a few counts. Germline and junction disagree at one end, which may indicate a read error. V and J are TRBV7-6 and TRBJ1-1; D is unresolved. This CDR3 is built from 13 residues. CDR1 and CDR2 (germline): SGHVS, FNYEAQ. DNA of the CDR3: TGTGCTAGCAGCTTTAGTACGAACACTGAAGCTTTCTTT. Translation gives CASSFSTNTEAFF.

This clonotype was detected a few times. This rearrangement joins TRBV6-6 to TRBJ2-3; perhaps TRBD2 as D (5 bases). CDR1 is MNHNY, CDR2 SVGAGI, per germline (reference sequence). CDR3 length: 16 residues. The V end lost 6 bases, the J end lost 1 base, and 17 bases lay between the germline ends. The CDR3 DNA reads TGTGCCAGCAGAATAGGGTACGCTAGCCGCACAGATACGCAGTATTTT. Translation gives CASRIGYASRTDTQYF.

This clonotype was seen repeatedly, ten times or more. The V and J genes are TRBV7-9 and TRBJ1-2, with TRBD1 matching 7 bases. The CDR3 consists of 14 residues. J was trimmed by 8 bases and V by 3 bases; bases with no gene match: 9. Germline CDR1 SEHNR, CDR2 FQNEAQ (reference sequence). This chain's CDR3 is CASSFQGGLGGYTF. The CDR3 DNA follows: TGTGCCAGCAGCTTCCAGGGGGGCCTTGGGGGCTACACCTTC. Based on the CDR3 plus reference TRBV7-9 and TRBJ1-2, the full variable domain is DTGVSQNPRHKITKRGQNVTFRCDPISEHNRLYWYRQTLGQGPEFLTYFQNEAQLEKSRLLSDRFSAERPKGSFSTLEIQRTEQGDSAMYLCASSFQGGLGGYTFGSGTRLTVV.